This entry lists 23 T cell receptor beta chains sequenced from one sample in a study of T cell repertoires in cytomegalovirus infection. TCRdb recomputed calls from the reads with MiXCR, one row per CDR3 protein. The table lists over 150,000 distinct CDR3 sequences, about a sixth of them singletons. The sequencing input was CD8+ T cells from PBMCs. These receptor sequences come from a human donor in good health (CMV status not recorded). Some clones in this sample may be carry-over from other donors' samples.

This clonotype has a count of ten or more. The genes are TRBV7-8 and TRBJ2-7, with 8 bases that match TRBD1. V was pared by 4 bases and J by 5 bases, with 10 bases of the junction left unmatched. Germline loops: CDR1 SGHVS, CDR2 FQNEAQ. CDR3 length equals 15 residues. CDR3 sequence: CASSSRTGSPHEQYF. The DNA of the CDR3 is TGTGCCAGCAGCTCCCGGACAGGGTCCCCCCACGAGCAGTACTTC.

This clonotype was seen a handful of times. This chain connects TRBV7-9 to TRBJ2-7; either TRBD1 or TRBD2 may fit D (7 bases each). There are 17 residues in the CDR3. CDR1 and CDR2 from the germline V gene are SEHNR and FQNEAQ (reference sequence). V lost 2 bases and J 2 bases, leaving 19 bases between the germline ends. The CDR3 sequence is CASSLSSGGQRPYEQYF. The DNA for the CDR3 is TGTGCCAGCAGCTTATCTTCGGGGGGACAGCGACCCTACGAGCAGTACTTC.

This chain links TRBV20-1 with TRBJ2-7; 9 bases agree with TRBD2. The length of the CDR3 is 15 residues. CDR1 is DFQATT and CDR2 is SNEGSKA in the germline V gene (reference sequence). J gave up 3 bases and V 8 bases, and 14 bases lay outside the gene matches. The CDR3 is CSSTWRGGPIYEQYF. CDR3 in DNA: TGCAGTTCTACATGGCGGGGGGGACCCATCTACGAGCAGTACTTC.

This clonotype has a handful of counts. This sequence joins TRBV6-2 or TRBV6-3 and TRBJ1-2; 7 nucleotides agree with TRBD1. The length of the CDR3 is 13 residues. Germline V gives CDR1 MNHEY, CDR2 SVGEGT. V shed 7 bases and J 4 bases; nucleotides not matched to a gene: 6. The CDR3 DNA is TGTGCCAGCAATCCGGACAGGAGCTATGGCTACACCTTC. This codes for CASNPDRSYGYTF.

This clonotype was seen only a few times. This rearrangement joins TRBV14 to TRBJ2-1; D gene ambiguous. CDR3 length equals 13 residues. The V gene's germline CDR1 is SGHDN and CDR2 FVKESK. V was pared by 0 bases and J by 8 bases, with 8 bases between. The CDR3, as DNA: TGTGCCAGCAGCCAAGACCAGGTCGATGAGCAGTTCTTC. Translated: CASSQDQVDEQFF.

This clonotype appeared many times. V and J are TRBV7-2 and TRBJ2-5, with D uncertain. This CDR3 comprises 15 residues. V lost 4 bases and J 1 base, leaving 13 bases between the germline ends. Germline V gene data show CDR1 as SGHTA and CDR2 as FQGNSA. The CDR3 nucleotides read TGTGCCAGCAGCTCTGACGCAGGATTCCAAGAGACCCAGTACTTC. This encodes CASSSDAGFQETQYF.

The sample holds a few counts of this clonotype. The chain uses TRBV12-5 and TRBJ1-1; D not certain. V lost 1 base to trimming and J lost 4 bases, with 19 bases between them. Germline CDR1 reads LGHNT; CDR2 reads FRNRAP. The CDR3 has 17 amino acids. CDR3 DNA sequence: TGTGCTAGTGGTTTGGACCGTTCTCATCCTGGTATCACTGAAGCTTTCTTT. Its protein is CASGLDRSHPGITEAFF.

The CDR3 sequence: CASSPRVPDTQYF. The CDR3 DNA reads TGTGCCAGCAGCCCGAGGGTCCCAGATACGCAGTATTTT. The chain couples TRBV12-3 or TRBV12-4 to TRBJ2-3; weak D call: TRBD2 (5 bases). The CDR3 is 13 amino acids. Trimming shortened V by 6 bases and J by 4 bases, and 11 bases separated the two germline ends.

A few counts support this clonotype. The chain employs TRBV27 and TRBJ1-1; D remains ambiguous. In germline, CDR1 is MNHEY, CDR2 SMNVEV (reference sequence). V lost 5 bases and J 1 base, leaving 8 bases between the germline ends. This CDR3 comprises 13 residues. Here the CDR3 DNA reads TGTGCCAGCAGTGTGATGGGGAACACTGAAGCTTTCTTT. Translated, it gives CASSVMGNTEAFF.

Of note for this clonotype: A much larger clone differs from this one at a single base, so this may be a read error. The chain joins TRBV19 to TRBJ1-1; no reliable D call. CDR1 and CDR2 from the germline V gene are LNHDA and SQIVND (reference sequence). The CDR3 has 13 residues. Trimming removed 7 bases at V and 2 bases at J, with 11 bases between. The DNA for the CDR3 is TGTGCCAGTAATCTGAGAGGCAACACTGAAGCTTTCTTT. Amino acids: CASNLRGNTEAFF.

The chain recombines TRBV15 with TRBJ2-1; 9 positions agree with TRBD2. Germline V gene lookup returns CDR1 LNHNV and CDR2 YYDKDF (reference sequence). The CDR3 sequence is 16 residues long. With V trimmed by 0 bases and J by 4 bases, 4 bases remained unmatched. The CDR3 DNA reads as TGTGCCACCAGCAGAGATGCGGGGGGGACGTACAATGAGCAGTTCTTC. Its translation is CATSRDAGGTYNEQFF. Full variable domain (outside the CDR3, taken from reference TRBV15 and TRBJ2-1): DAMVIQNPRYQVTQFGKPVTLSCSQTLNHNVMYWYQQKSSQAPKLLFHYYDKDFNNEADTPDNFQSRRPNTSFCFLDIRSPGLGDTAMYLCATSRDAGGTYNEQFFGPGTRLTVL.

This chain links TRBV6-4 with TRBJ2-2, with TRBD1 as a possible D gene (6 bases). The CDR3 contains 14 residues. CDR1 and CDR2 (germline): MRHNA, SNTAGT. The V gene lost 3 bases and the J gene lost 3 bases, with 8 bases spanning the gap. This CDR3 is CASSEAGDTGELFF. CDR3 in DNA: TGTGCCAGCAGTGAAGCAGGGGACACCGGGGAGCTGTTTTTT.

This clonotype was counted at least ten times. The V and J genes are TRBV7-4 and TRBJ2-7; 8 bases align to TRBD1. Germline V gene data show CDR1 as SGHVT and CDR2 as SQSDAQ. This CDR3 is 15 amino acids long. V trimming: 1 base; J trimming: 0 bases; junction bases outside the gene matches: 2. The CDR3, as DNA: TGTGCCAGCAGCTTAGGACAGGGGAGCTCCTACGAGCAGTACTTC. Protein product: CASSLGQGSSYEQYF.

This clonotype appeared a few times. The V and J genes are TRBV5-6 and TRBJ2-5; D assignment may be TRBD1 or TRBD2 (5 bases each). CDR1 is SGHDT, CDR2 YYEEEE, per germline. The CDR3 sequence is 14 residues long. Trimming cost V 2 bases and J 9 bases, with 17 bases left between them. For the CDR3, the DNA is TGTGCCAGCAGCTTCGGGACCCAACTTGTGGCCCAGTACTTC. This translates into CASSFGTQLVAQYF.

The gene calls are TRBV5-4 and TRBJ2-5, with TRBD2 identical over 8 bases. Germline V lookup: CDR1 SGHNT, CDR2 YYREEE (reference sequence). The CDR3 is made up of 12 amino acids. The junction had 3 bases not matched to a gene; V was cut back by 4 bases and J by 7 bases. The CDR3 loop reads CASSPGGGTQYF. Written as DNA, the CDR3 is TGTGCCAGCAGCCCCGGGGGGGGGACCCAGTACTTC.

This rearrangement joins TRBV6-2 or TRBV6-3 to TRBJ2-5; possibly TRBD1 or TRBD2 for D (5 bases each). The germline V gene has CDR1 MNHEY and CDR2 SVGEGT. V lost 7 bases and J lost 1, with 10 bases in between. CDR3 length: 13 amino acids. CDR3 in DNA: TGTGCCAGCATAGAGGGGCCCCAAGAGACCCAGTACTTC. As protein: CASIEGPQETQYF.

V is TRBV12-3 or TRBV12-4 and J is TRBJ2-3; 8 nucleotides agree with TRBD2. This CDR3 is built from 14 residues. The ends lost 5 bases at V and 5 bases at J; junction bases unmatched: 6. In nucleotides, the CDR3 is TGTGCCAGCAGTCCGATAGCGGGGAGAGATACGCAGTATTTT. Encoded protein: CASSPIAGRDTQYF.

The CDR3 coding sequence is TGCAGTGCTAGTACATTAGTCGACTACGAGCAGTACTTC. It is translated as CSASTLVDYEQYF. This sequence joins TRBV20-1 and TRBJ2-7; no clear D. CDR1 is DFQATT, CDR2 SNEGSKA, per germline (reference sequence). The CDR3 consists of 13 residues. Trimming removed 3 bases from V and 3 bases from J, with 12 bases in between.

This clonotype has a count of ten or more. The CDR3 region has the DNA TGTGCCAGCAGCCCTTCGGCGCGGGGGGGCAATGAGCAGTTCTTC. The encoded protein is CASSPSARGGNEQFF. This chain connects TRBV7-9 to TRBJ2-1, with 9 bases lining up with TRBD2. The CDR3 covers 15 residues. Trimming cost V 5 bases and J 6 bases; bases outside gene matches: 8. Germline loops: CDR1 SEHNR, CDR2 FQNEAQ (reference sequence). Combining the CDR3 with reference TRBV7-9 and TRBJ2-1 gives the whole variable domain DTGVSQNPRHKITKRGQNVTFRCDPISEHNRLYWYRQTLGQGPEFLTYFQNEAQLEKSRLLSDRFSAERPKGSFSTLEIQRTEQGDSAMYLCASSPSARGGNEQFFGPGTRLTVL.

The chain is built from TRBV29-1 and TRBJ2-7; 9 bases align to TRBD1. V trimming: 6 bases; J trimming: 4 bases; junction bases outside the gene matches: 4. The CDR3 is 12 residues long. Germline V gene lookup returns CDR1 SQVTM and CDR2 ANQGSEA. The CDR3 bases are TGCAGCGTCCCGGGACAGGGTTACGAGCAGTACTTC. It is translated as CSVPGQGYEQYF.

Ten or more counts support this clonotype. The V call is TRBV29-1, the J call TRBJ2-1; 9 positions agree with TRBD2. Per the germline V gene, CDR1 is SQVTM and CDR2 is ANQGSEA. This CDR3 contains 15 residues. V was clipped by 4 bases and J by 0 bases; unmatched bases: 4. This CDR3 is CSVGAGGLSYNEQFF. The CDR3 region has the DNA TGCAGCGTTGGAGCGGGGGGACTCTCCTACAATGAGCAGTTCTTC.

This rearrangement joins TRBV7-2 to TRBJ1-5; D is undetermined. In germline, CDR1 is SGHTA, CDR2 FQGNSA. The CDR3 consists of 16 residues. Trimming removed 1 base from V and 2 bases from J, with 12 bases in between. CDR3 DNA: TGTGCCAGCAGCTTAGTGTGGGGAGATCGCAATCAGCCCCAGCATTTT. Translating it yields CASSLVWGDRNQPQHF.

The V gene is TRBV19, the J gene TRBJ2-7; 9 bases match TRBD1. Germline V gene sequence: CDR1 LNHDA, CDR2 SQIVND (reference sequence). V lost 5 bases to trimming and J lost 2 bases; unmatched junction nucleotides: 10. The CDR3 extends over 16 amino acids. CDR3 amino acids: CASSSGSGTGTYEQYF. The CDR3, as DNA: TGTGCCAGTAGTTCCGGCTCCGGGACAGGGACCTACGAGCAGTACTTC.